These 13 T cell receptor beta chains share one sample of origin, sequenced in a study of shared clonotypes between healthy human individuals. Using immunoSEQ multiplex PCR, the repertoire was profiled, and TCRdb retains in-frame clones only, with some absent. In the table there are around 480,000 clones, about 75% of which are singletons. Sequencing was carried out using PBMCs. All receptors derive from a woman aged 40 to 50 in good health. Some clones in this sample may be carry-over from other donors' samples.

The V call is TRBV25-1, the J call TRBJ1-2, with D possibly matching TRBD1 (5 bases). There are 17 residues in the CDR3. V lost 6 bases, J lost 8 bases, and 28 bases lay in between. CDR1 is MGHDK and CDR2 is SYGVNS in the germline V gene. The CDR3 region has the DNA TGTGCCAGCAGCCCCGTAGGTCAAGAAGGGGCCTTGGCGGGCTACACCTTC. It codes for CASSPVGQEGALAGYTF.

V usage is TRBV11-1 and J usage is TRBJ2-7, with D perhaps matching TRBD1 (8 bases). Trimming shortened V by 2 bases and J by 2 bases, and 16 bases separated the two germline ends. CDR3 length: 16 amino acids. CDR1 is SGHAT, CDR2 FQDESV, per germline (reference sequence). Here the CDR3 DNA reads TGTGCCAGCAGCTTAATTGCACAGGGGGGGACCTACGAGCAGTACTTC. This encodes CASSLIAQGGTYEQYF.

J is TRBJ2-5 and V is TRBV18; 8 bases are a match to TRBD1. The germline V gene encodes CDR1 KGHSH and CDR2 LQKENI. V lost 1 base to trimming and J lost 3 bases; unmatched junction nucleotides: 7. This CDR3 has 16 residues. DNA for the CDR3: TGTGCCAGCTCACCACGATCAGGGGGCGTAGAAGAGACCCAGTACTTC. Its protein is CASSPRSGGVEETQYF.

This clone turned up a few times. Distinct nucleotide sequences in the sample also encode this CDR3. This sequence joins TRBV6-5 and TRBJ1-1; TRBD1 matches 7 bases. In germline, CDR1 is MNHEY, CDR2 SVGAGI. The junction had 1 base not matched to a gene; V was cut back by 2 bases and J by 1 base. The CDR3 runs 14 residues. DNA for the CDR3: TGTGCCAGCAGTTACCGGACAGGGAACACTGAAGCTTTCTTT. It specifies CASSYRTGNTEAFF.

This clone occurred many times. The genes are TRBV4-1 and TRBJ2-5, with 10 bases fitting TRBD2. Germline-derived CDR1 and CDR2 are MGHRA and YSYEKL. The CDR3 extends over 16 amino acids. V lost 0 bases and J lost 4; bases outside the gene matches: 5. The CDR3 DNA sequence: TGCGCCAGCAGCCAAGAATTCCTAGCGGGAGCAGAGACCCAGTACTTC. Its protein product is CASSQEFLAGAETQYF.

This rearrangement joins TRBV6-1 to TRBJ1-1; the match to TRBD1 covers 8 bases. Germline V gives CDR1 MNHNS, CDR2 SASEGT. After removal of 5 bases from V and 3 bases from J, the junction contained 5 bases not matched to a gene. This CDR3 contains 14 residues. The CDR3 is CASSPGQGDTEAFF. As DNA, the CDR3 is TGTGCCAGCAGTCCCGGACAGGGCGACACTGAAGCTTTCTTT.

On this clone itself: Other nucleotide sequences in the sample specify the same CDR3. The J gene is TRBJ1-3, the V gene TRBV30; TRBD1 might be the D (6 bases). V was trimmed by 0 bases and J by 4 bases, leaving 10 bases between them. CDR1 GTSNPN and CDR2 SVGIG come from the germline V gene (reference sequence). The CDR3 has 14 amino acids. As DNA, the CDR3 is TGTGCCTGGAGTGTTGGGGGGCTCGGAAACACCATATATTTT. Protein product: CAWSVGGLGNTIYF.

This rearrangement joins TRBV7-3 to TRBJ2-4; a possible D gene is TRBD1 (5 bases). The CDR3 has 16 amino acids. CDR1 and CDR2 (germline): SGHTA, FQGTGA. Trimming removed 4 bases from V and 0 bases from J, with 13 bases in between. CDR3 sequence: CASSSWTPLAKNIQYF. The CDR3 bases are TGTGCCAGCAGCTCCTGGACACCATTAGCCAAAAACATTCAGTACTTC. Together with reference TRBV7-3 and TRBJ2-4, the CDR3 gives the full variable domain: GAGVSQTPSNKVTEKGKYVELRCDPISGHTALYWYRQSLGQGPEFLIYFQGTGAADDSGLPNDRFFAVRPEGSVSTLKIQRTERGDSAVYLCASSSWTPLAKNIQYFGAGTRLSVL.

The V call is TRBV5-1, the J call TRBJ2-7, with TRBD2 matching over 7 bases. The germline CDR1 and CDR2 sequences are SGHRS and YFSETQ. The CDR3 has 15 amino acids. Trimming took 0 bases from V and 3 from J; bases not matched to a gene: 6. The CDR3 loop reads CASSLDHGRDYEQYF. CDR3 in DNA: TGCGCCAGCAGCTTGGACCATGGGAGGGACTACGAGCAGTACTTC.

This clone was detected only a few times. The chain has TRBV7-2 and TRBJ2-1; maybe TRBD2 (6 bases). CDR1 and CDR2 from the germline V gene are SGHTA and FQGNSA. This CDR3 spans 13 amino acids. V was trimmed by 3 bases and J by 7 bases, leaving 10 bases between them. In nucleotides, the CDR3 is TGTGCCAGCAGCTTGACTAGAGATAATGAGCAGTTCTTC. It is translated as CASSLTRDNEQFF.

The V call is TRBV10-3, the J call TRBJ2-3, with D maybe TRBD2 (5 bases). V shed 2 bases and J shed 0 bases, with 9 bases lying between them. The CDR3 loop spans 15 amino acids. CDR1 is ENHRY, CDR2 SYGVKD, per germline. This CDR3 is CAISEGLDSTDTQYF. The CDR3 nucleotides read TGTGCCATCAGTGAGGGACTGGATAGCACAGATACGCAGTATTTT.

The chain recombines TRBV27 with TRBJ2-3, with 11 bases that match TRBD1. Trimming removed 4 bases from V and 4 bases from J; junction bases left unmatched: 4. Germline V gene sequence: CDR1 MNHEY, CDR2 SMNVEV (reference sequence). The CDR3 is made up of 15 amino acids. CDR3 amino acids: CASSWTGGIPDTQYF. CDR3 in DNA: TGTGCCAGCAGTTGGACAGGGGGCATCCCAGATACGCAGTATTTT.

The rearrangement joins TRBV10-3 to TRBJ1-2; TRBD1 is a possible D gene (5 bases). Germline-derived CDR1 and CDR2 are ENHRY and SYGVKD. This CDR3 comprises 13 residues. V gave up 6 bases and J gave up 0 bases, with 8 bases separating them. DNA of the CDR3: TGTGCCATCAGCGGACAAGCTAACTATGGCTACACCTTC. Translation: CAISGQANYGYTF.